Below are 11 T cell receptor beta chains sequenced from a single sample in a study of T cells in localized non-small cell lung cancer. TCRdb's copy holds only in-frame clones and misses some; the assay was immunoSEQ multiplex PCR. The sample has tens of thousands of clones, roughly 86% seen once; the top ten hold approximately 13%. This specimen was peripheral blood, taken before any cancer treatment. The receptors originated from a female donor of 60 years or more with stage I lung adenocarcinoma.

The J gene is TRBJ2-1, the V gene TRBV5-8; D may be TRBD2 (5 bases). This CDR3 comprises 15 residues. V was cut by 3 bases and J by 7 bases, with 17 bases left in between. Per the germline V gene, CDR1 is SGHTS and CDR2 is YDEGEE. Here the CDR3 reads CASSSSRLGANEQFF. CDR3 DNA sequence: TGTGCCAGCAGCTCCTCTCGTCTGGGAGCGAATGAGCAGTTCTTC.

This chain uses TRBV19 with TRBJ1-6; D is unresolved. V was shortened by 4 bases and J by 11 bases, with 18 bases between the two germline ends. Germline V gene data show CDR1 as LNHDA and CDR2 as SQIVND (reference sequence). The CDR3 sequence is 15 residues long. The CDR3 region is CASSTRPLAPAPLHF. Written as DNA, the CDR3 is TGTGCCAGTAGTACGCGCCCTTTGGCACCGGCACCCCTCCACTTT.

The chain carries TRBV6-1 and TRBJ2-1; D remains ambiguous. This CDR3 has 16 amino acids. Between the trimmed V and J ends, which lost 4 bases and 0 bases, there was a span of 13 bases. Germline values: CDR1 MNHNS, CDR2 SASEGT. This CDR3 is CASSVQLLSSYNEQFF. CDR3 DNA sequence: TGTGCCAGCAGTGTGCAACTTCTGAGCTCCTACAATGAGCAGTTCTTC.

The chain is built from TRBV6-5 and TRBJ1-3, with a possible D match to TRBD1 (5 bases). The CDR3 runs 14 residues. V lost 6 bases and J lost 3, with 12 bases in between. Germline V lookup: CDR1 MNHEY, CDR2 SVGAGI. CDR3 nucleotides: TGTGCCAGCAGCTATGGGGGACGTGGAAACACCATATATTTT. This gives the protein CASSYGGRGNTIYF.

This rearrangement joins TRBV7-9 to TRBJ1-1, with D hard to call. Germline V CDR1 and CDR2: SEHNR, FQNEAQ (reference sequence). Trimming removed 2 bases at V and 2 bases at J, with 12 bases between. CDR3 length: 15 residues. This CDR3 is CASSLPRTGNTEAFF. DNA of the CDR3: TGTGCCAGCAGCTTACCCCGGACGGGAAACACTGAAGCTTTCTTT.

The chain combines TRBV9 with TRBJ2-2, with D tentatively TRBD1 (6 bases). The CDR3 has 15 residues. V was shortened by 4 bases and J by 3 bases, with 13 bases between the two germline ends. Germline V gene sequence: CDR1 SGDLS, CDR2 YYNGEE. The CDR3 nucleotides read TGTGCCAGCAGCCAAACAGGGACGGACACCGGGGAGCTGTTTTTT. As protein: CASSQTGTDTGELFF. The full variable domain, with the rest looked up from reference TRBV9 and TRBJ2-2, is DSGVTQTPKHLITATGQRVTLRCSPRSGDLSVYWYQQSLDQGLQFLIQYYNGEERAKGNILERFSAQQFPDLHSELNLSSLELGDSALYFCASSQTGTDTGELFFGEGSRLTVL.

The chain carries TRBV6-6 and TRBJ2-3, with no clear D. This CDR3 contains 16 residues. Trimming left V 1 base short and J 0 bases short, with 11 bases between. Germline-derived CDR1 and CDR2 are MNHNY and SVGAGI (reference sequence). This CDR3 is CASSYYSSSSTDTQYF. CDR3 coding DNA: TGTGCCAGCAGTTACTACTCTTCGAGTAGCACAGATACGCAGTATTTT.

The rearrangement joins TRBV2 to TRBJ2-7; possibly TRBD1 for D (6 bases). The CDR3 has 13 residues. Trimming took off 5 bases at V and 2 bases at J, with 10 bases between the two ends. Germline V gives CDR1 SNHLY, CDR2 FYNNEI. CDR3 in DNA: TGTGCCAGCAGTCTGACAGGAACCTACGAGCAGTACTTC. Translating it yields CASSLTGTYEQYF.

The chain employs TRBV19 and TRBJ2-5; D could derive from TRBD1 or TRBD2 (7 bases each). Germline loops: CDR1 LNHDA, CDR2 SQIVND (reference sequence). The CDR3 is 14 residues long. V shed 6 bases and J shed 5 bases, with 16 bases lying between them. The CDR3 DNA sequence: TGTGCCAGTAGCCCACAGGGGAGGGGGGAGACCCAGTACTTC. Translation gives CASSPQGRGETQYF.

The chain is built from TRBV6-6 and TRBJ2-5; 9 bases map to TRBD1. This CDR3 spans 14 amino acids. V gave up 4 bases and J gave up 4 bases; unmatched junction bases: 4. CDR1 is MNHNY and CDR2 is SVGAGI in the germline V gene (reference sequence). Written as DNA, the CDR3 is TGTGCCAGCAGTTCACAGGGGGCCGGAGAGACCCAGTACTTC. Translation gives CASSSQGAGETQYF.

The chain joins TRBV5-1 to TRBJ2-5, with TRBD2 as a possible D gene (6 bases). Germline values: CDR1 SGHRS, CDR2 YFSETQ. The CDR3 length is 14 residues. V lost 4 bases and J 2 bases, leaving 12 bases between the germline ends. For the CDR3, the DNA is TGCGCCAGCAGCCCGGGGACTGTGCAAGAGACCCAGTACTTC. It specifies CASSPGTVQETQYF.